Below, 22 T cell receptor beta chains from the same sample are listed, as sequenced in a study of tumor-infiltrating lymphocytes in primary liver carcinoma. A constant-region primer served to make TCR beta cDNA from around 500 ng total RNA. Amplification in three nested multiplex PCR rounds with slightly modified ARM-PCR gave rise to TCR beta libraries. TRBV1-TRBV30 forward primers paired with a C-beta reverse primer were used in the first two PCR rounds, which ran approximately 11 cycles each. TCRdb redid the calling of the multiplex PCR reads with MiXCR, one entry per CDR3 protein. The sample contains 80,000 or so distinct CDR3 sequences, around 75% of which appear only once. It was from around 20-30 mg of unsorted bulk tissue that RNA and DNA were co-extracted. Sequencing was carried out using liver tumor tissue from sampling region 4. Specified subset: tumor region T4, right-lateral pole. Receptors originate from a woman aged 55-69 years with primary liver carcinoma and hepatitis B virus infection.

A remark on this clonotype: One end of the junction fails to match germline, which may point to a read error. CDR3 coding DNA: TGTAGCGTTGGAACCCATGACGGTTCCTATGGCTACACCTTC. Its translation: CSVGTHDGSYGYTF. This chain uses TRBV29-1 with TRBJ1-2; D is undetermined. The CDR3 loop spans 14 amino acids. Looked up from germline, CDR1 is SQVTM and CDR2 is ANQGSEA.

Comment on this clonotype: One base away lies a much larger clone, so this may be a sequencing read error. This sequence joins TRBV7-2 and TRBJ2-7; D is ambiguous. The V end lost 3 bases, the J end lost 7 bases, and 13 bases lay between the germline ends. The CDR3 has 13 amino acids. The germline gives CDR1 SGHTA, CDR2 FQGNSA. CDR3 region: CASSFYGSPEQYF. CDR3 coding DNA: TGTGCCAGCAGCTTTTATGGCAGCCCGGAGCAGTACTTC.

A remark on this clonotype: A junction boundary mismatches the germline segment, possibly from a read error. This CDR3 is CASSFRASTDAQYF. The CDR3 region has the DNA TGTGCCAGTAGCTTCAGGGCTAGCACAGATGCGCAGTATTTT. This rearrangement joins TRBV11-3 to TRBJ2-3; D may correspond to TRBD1 or TRBD2 (5 bases each). The CDR3 covers 14 residues. Germline V CDR1 and CDR2: SGHNT, YENEEA.

The CDR3 protein is CASSRRITNTQYF. The CDR3 DNA is TGTGCCAGTAGCCGCCGAATAACAAATACGCAGTATTTT. The V call is TRBV19, the J call TRBJ2-3, with D unclear. This CDR3 comprises 13 residues. Germline V lookup: CDR1 LNHDA, CDR2 SQIVND (reference sequence). Trimming took 6 bases from V and 7 from J, leaving 14 bases between them.

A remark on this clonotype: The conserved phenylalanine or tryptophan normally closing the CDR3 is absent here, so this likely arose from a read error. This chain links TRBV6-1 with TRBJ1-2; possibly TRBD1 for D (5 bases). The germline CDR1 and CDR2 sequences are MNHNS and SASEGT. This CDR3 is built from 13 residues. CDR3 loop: CSRSEQETYGYTS. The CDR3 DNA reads TGTTCCAGGAGTGAACAGGAAACCTATGGCTACACCTCC.

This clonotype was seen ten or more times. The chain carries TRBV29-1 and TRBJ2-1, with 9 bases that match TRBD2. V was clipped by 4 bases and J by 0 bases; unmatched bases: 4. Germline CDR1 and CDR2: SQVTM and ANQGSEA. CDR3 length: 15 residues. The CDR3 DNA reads TGCAGCGTTGTGGGCGGGAGGGGCTCCTACAATGAGCAGTTCTTC. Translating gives CSVVGGRGSYNEQFF.

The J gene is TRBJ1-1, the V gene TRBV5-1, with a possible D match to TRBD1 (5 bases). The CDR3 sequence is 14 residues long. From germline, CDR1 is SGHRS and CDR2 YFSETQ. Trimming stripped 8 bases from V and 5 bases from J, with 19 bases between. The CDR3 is CARSPPAGATEAFF. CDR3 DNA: TGCGCCAGAAGCCCGCCGGCCGGGGCGACTGAAGCTTTCTTT.

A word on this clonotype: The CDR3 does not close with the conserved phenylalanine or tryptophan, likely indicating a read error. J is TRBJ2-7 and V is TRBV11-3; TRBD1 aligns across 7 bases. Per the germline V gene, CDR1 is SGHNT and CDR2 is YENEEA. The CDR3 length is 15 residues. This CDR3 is CARSPGIGGNYEQYL. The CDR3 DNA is TGTGCTAGAAGCCCCGGGATAGGGGGCAACTACGAGCAGTACCTC.

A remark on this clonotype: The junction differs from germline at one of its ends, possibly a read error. CDR3 protein: CTSSRGLVNSPLHF. The CDR3 DNA reads TGTACCAGCAGCCGGGGGCTCGTAAATTCACCCCTTCACTTT. V gene TRBV6-1 combines with J gene TRBJ1-6; a possible D gene is TRBD1 (6 bases). This CDR3 has 14 residues. Germline V gives CDR1 MNHNS, CDR2 SASEGT.

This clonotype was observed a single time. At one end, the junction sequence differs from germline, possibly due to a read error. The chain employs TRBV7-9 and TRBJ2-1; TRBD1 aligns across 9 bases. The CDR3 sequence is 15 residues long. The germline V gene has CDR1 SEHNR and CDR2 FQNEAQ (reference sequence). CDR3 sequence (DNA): TGTGCCAGCAGCTTCGACAGGGGGGGAGAGAATGATCAGTTCTTC. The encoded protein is CASSFDRGGENDQFF.

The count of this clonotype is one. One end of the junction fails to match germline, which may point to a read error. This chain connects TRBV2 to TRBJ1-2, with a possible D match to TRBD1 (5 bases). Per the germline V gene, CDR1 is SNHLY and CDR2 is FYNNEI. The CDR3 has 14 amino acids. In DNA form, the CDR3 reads TGTGCCAGCAGGGCGGACGGGAGGGGCTATGGCTTCACCTTC. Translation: CASRADGRGYGFTF.

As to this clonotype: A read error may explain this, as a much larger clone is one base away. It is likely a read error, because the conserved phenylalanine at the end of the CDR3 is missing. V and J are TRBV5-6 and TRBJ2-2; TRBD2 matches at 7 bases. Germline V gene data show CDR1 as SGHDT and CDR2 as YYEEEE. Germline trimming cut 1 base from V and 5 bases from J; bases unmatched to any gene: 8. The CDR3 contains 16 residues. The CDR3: CASSLMSGTTTGELFS. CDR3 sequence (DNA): TGTGCCAGCAGCTTGATGAGCGGGACCACAACCGGGGAGCTGTTTTCT.

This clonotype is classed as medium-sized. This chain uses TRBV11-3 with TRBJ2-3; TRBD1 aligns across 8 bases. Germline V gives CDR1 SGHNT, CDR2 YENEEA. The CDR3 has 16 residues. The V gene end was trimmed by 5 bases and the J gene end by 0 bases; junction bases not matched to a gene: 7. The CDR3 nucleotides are TGTGCCAGCAGCCCCCGACAGGGGTCAAGCACAGATACGCAGTATTTT. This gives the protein CASSPRQGSSTDTQYF.

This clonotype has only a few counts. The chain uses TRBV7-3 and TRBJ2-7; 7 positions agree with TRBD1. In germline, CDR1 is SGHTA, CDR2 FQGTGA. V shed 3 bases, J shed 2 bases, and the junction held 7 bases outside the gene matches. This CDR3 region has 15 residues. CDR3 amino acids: CASSFRPGTAYEQYF. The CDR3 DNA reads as TGTGCCAGCAGCTTTAGGCCTGGGACAGCCTACGAGCAGTACTTC. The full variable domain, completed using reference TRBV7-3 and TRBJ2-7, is GAGVSQTPSNKVTEKGKYVELRCDPISGHTALYWYRQSLGQGPEFLIYFQGTGAADDSGLPNDRFFAVRPEGSVSTLKIQRTERGDSAVYLCASSFRPGTAYEQYFGPGTRLTVT.

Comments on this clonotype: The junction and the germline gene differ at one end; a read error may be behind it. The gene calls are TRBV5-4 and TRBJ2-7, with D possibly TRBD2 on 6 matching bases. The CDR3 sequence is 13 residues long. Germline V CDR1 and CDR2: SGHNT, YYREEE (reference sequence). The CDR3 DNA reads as TGTGCCGGCAGCCACCGGGACTCACAGGAGCAGTACTTC. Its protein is CAGSHRDSQEQYF.

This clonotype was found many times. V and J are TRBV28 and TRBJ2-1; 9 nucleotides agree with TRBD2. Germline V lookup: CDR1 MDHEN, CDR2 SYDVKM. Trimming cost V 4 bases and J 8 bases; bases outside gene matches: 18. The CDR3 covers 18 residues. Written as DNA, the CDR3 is TGTGCCAGCAGTTCTGGAGGCTATGGAGTAGCGGGAGTGGATGAGCAGTTCTTC. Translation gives CASSSGGYGVAGVDEQFF.

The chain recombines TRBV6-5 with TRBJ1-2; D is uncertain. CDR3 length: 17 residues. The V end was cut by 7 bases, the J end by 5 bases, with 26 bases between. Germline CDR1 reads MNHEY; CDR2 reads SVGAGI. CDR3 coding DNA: TGTGCCAGCAAAACATGTGGGAGTAGGGTATCGGGGTATGGCTACACCTTC. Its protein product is CASKTCGSRVSGYGYTF.

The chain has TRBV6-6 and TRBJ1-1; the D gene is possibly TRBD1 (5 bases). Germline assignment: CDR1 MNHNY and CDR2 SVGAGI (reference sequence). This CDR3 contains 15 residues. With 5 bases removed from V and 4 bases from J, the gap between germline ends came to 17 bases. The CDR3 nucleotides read TGTGCCAGCAGTGAGCCGGCACGGAGGGGCACTGAAGCTTTCTTT. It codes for CASSEPARRGTEAFF.

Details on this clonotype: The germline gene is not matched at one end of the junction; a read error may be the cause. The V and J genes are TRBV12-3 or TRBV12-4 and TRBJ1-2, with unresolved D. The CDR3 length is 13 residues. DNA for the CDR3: TGTGCCAGCACCGTTACATGGGCCTATGGCTACATCTTC. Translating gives CASTVTWAYGYIF.

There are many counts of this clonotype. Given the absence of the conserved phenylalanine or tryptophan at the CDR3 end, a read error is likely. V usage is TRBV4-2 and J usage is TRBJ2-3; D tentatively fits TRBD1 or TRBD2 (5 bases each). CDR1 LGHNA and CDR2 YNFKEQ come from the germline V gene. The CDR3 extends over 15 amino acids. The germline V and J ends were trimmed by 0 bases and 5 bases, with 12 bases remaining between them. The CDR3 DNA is TGTGCCAGCAGCCAAGATCCTATGGGGGTAGATACGCAGTATCTT. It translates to CASSQDPMGVDTQYL.

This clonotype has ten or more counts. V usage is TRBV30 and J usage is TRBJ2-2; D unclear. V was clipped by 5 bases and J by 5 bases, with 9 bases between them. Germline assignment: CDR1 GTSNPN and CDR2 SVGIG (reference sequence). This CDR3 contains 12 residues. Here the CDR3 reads CAWRSMTGELFF. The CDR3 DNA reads TGTGCCTGGCGATCTATGACCGGGGAGCTGTTTTTT. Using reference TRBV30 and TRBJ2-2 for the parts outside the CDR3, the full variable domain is SQTIHQWPATLVQPVGSPLSLECTVEGTSNPNLYWYRQAAGRGLQLLFYSVGIGQISSEVPQNLSASRPQDRQFILSSKKLLLSDSGFYLCAWRSMTGELFFGEGSRLTVL.

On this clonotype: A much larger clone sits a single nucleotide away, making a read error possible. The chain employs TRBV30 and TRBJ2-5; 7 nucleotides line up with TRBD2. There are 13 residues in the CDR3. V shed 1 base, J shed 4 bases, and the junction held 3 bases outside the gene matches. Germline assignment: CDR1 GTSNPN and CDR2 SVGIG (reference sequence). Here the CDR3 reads CAWSGIAGETQYF. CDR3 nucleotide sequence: TGTGCCTGGAGTGGAATAGCGGGAGAGACCCAGTACTTC.